The 10 T cell receptor beta chains listed next were all sequenced from one sample in a study of human T cells and chemical hapten exposure. As for time point: pre-sensitization, week 0. The treatment: therapeutic diphenylcyclopropenone sensitization with weekly scalp DPC. Each CDR3 protein is one row after TCRdb ran MiXCR on the RACE reads. The sample lists 300,000 to 400,000 distinct CDR3 sequences, approximately 5.1% seen once, with around 2.6% in the top ten. The material sequenced was whole blood, taken in connection with sensitization to the hapten diphenylcyclopropenone (DPC). These receptors all come from a woman aged 45-65 years with alopecia areata. Some clones in this sample may be carry-over from other donors' samples.

This clonotype has a count of ten or more. The chain links TRBV10-3 to TRBJ2-1, with 13 bases that match TRBD2. Germline assignment: CDR1 ENHRY and CDR2 SYGVKD. Trimming took 6 bases from V and 2 from J; bases not matched to a gene: 1. This CDR3 region has 15 residues. CDR3 sequence: CAIRGTSGAYNEQFF. The CDR3 DNA follows: TGTGCCATCAGGGGGACTAGCGGGGCCTACAATGAGCAGTTCTTC.

This chain joins TRBV27 and TRBJ2-3, with D maybe TRBD2 (6 bases). Germline loops: CDR1 MNHEY, CDR2 SMNVEV (reference sequence). The CDR3 has 15 residues. Trimming shortened V by 4 bases and J by 2 bases, and 13 bases separated the two germline ends. The CDR3 DNA is TGTGCCAGCAGTTCCACGGGGACTTTCACAGATACGCAGTATTTT. It encodes CASSSTGTFTDTQYF.

This clonotype was observed a few times. The V gene is TRBV4-1, the J gene TRBJ2-1; TRBD2 agrees at 15 bases. This CDR3 region has 15 residues. The germline gives CDR1 MGHRA, CDR2 YSYEKL. Losses at the gene ends were 5 bases for V and 14 bases for J; bases not matched to a gene: 10. This CDR3 is CASSNGLAGGPDEFF. The CDR3 DNA follows: TGCGCCAGCAGCAACGGACTAGCGGGGGGGCCTGATGAGTTCTTC.

This chain uses TRBV11-2 with TRBJ2-3; 7 bases map to TRBD2. V lost 4 bases, J lost 1 base, and 5 bases stayed unmatched. CDR3 size: 15 residues. Looked up from germline, CDR1 is SGHAT and CDR2 is FQNNGV. CDR3 sequence reads: CASSSRGSGTDTQYF. Written as DNA, the CDR3 is TGTGCCAGCAGCTCGCGGGGGTCTGGCACAGATACGCAGTATTTT.

The V call is TRBV9, the J call TRBJ2-5, with 8 bases aligning to TRBD2. The V segment lost 3 bases and the J segment 11 bases; nucleotides outside the gene matches: 6. From germline, CDR1 is SGDLS and CDR2 YYNGEE. The CDR3 consists of 12 residues. Here the CDR3 reads CASSEESGGQYF. CDR3 DNA sequence: TGTGCCAGCAGCGAGGAGTCGGGAGGGCAGTACTTC.

The chain couples TRBV28 to TRBJ1-1, with a weak D call TRBD1 (5 bases). This CDR3 spans 15 amino acids. Trimming left V 6 bases short and J 1 base short, with 15 bases between. Germline V gene lookup returns CDR1 MDHEN and CDR2 SYDVKM. The CDR3 protein is CASRDPPGPNTEAFF. The CDR3 coding sequence is TGTGCCAGCAGGGACCCACCGGGACCGAACACTGAAGCTTTCTTT. The full variable domain, completed using reference TRBV28 and TRBJ1-1, is DVKVTQSSRYLVKRTGEKVFLECVQDMDHENMFWYRQDPGLGLRLIYFSYDVKMKEKGDIPEGYSVSREKKERFSLILESASTNQTSMYLCASRDPPGPNTEAFFGQGTRLTVV.

In this sample, this clonotype turned up a few times. The V and J genes are TRBV15 and TRBJ2-1; D is ambiguous. The length of the CDR3 is 13 residues. Germline V gene data show CDR1 as LNHNV and CDR2 as YYDKDF (reference sequence). The V end lost 0 bases, the J end lost 9 bases, and 9 bases lay between the germline ends. The CDR3 DNA reads as TGTGCCACCAGCAGAGATCAGGAAGGTGAGCAGTTCTTC. Translation: CATSRDQEGEQFF.

This clonotype was detected ten times or more. This sequence joins TRBV11-2 and TRBJ2-3; D perhaps matches TRBD2 (7 bases). V lost 1 base and J lost 2, with 10 bases in between. Germline loops: CDR1 SGHAT, CDR2 FQNNGV. This CDR3 region has 15 residues. The DNA for the CDR3 is TGTGCCAGCAGCTTAGGCGCGGGGGCCACAGATACGCAGTATTTT. Translating gives CASSLGAGATDTQYF.

This clonotype was observed at least ten times. The chain links TRBV7-9 to TRBJ2-3; D is ambiguous. This CDR3 contains 11 residues. Deletions cut 11 bases from V and 6 bases from J, with 12 bases between. Germline V lookup: CDR1 SEHNR, CDR2 FQNEAQ (reference sequence). The CDR3 protein is CAGTNSDTQYF. For the CDR3, the DNA is TGTGCCGGCACGAACTCGGATACGCAGTATTTT.

This clonotype occurred many times. The rearrangement uses TRBV20-1 and TRBJ2-2; 8 bases match TRBD1. V gave up 6 bases and J gave up 1 base; unmatched junction bases: 7. Germline CDR1 and CDR2: DFQATT and SNEGSKA (reference sequence). This CDR3 spans 15 amino acids. The CDR3 spells CSAPQTGVNTGELFF. The CDR3, as DNA: TGCAGTGCCCCGCAGACAGGGGTGAACACCGGGGAGCTGTTTTTT.